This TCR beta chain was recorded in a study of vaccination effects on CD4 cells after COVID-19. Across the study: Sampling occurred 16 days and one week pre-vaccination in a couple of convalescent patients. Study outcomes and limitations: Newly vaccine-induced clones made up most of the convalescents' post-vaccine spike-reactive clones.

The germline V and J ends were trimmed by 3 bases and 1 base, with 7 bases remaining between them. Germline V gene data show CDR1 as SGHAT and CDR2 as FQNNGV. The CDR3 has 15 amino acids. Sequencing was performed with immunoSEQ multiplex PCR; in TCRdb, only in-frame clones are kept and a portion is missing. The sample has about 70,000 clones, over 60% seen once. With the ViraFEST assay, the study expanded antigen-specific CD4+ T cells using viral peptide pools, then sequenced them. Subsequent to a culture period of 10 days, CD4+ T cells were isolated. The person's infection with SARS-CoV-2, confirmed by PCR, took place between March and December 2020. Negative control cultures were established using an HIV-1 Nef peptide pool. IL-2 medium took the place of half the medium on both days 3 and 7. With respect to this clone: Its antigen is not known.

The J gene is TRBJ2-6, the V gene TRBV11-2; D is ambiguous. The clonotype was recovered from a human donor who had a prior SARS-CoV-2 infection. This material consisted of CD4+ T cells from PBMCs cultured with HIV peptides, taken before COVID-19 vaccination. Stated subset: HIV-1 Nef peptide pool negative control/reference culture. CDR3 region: CASSFQVSGANVLTF. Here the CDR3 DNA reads TGTGCCAGCAGCTTCCAGGTATCTGGGGCCAACGTCCTGACTTTC.